Below are 19 T cell receptor beta chains sequenced from a single sample in a study of blood T cell repertoires in COVID-19 (dated by TCRdb to about 2020). Libraries were built with the immunoSEQ multiplex PCR assay. The source is immuneACCESS, and TCRdb retained only in-frame sequences with V and J called. Part of the clones is not carried over; for the studies checked, unresolved V genes explain less than half of this, and the remainder is unexplained. In this sample the table shows some 250,000 clones, around 83% of which occur a single time. The ten largest clones capture 5% to 6% of the sample. Sequenced sample: peripheral blood. Every receptor here comes from a man older than 75 with acute or convalescent COVID-19.

The chain links TRBV19 to TRBJ2-5, with 8 positions matching TRBD2. Per the germline V gene, CDR1 is LNHDA and CDR2 is SQIVND (reference sequence). Unmatched junction bases numbered 3, after V lost 5 bases and J lost 7 bases. CDR3 length equals 12 residues. CDR3 loop: CASSRGGGTQYF. The CDR3 DNA follows: TGTGCCAGTAGTCGGGGGGGAGGGACCCAGTACTTC.

As regards this clone: Its ends do not fully match the called genes, so a read error is possible. V and J are TRBV30 and TRBJ2-3; 11 nucleotides agree with TRBD1. Germline V CDR1 and CDR2: GTSNPN, SVGIG (reference sequence). The CDR3 extends over 15 amino acids. CDR3 coding DNA: TGTGCCTGGAAACGGAGGACAGGGGGCACCGATACGCAGTATTTT. Encoded protein: CAWKRRTGGTDTQYF.

This chain joins TRBV5-4 and TRBJ1-2, with D perhaps TRBD1 (6 bases). The CDR3 is made up of 14 amino acids. Germline CDR1 is SGHNT and CDR2 is YYREEE (reference sequence). Trimming took 4 bases from V and 4 from J, leaving 14 bases between them. CDR3 in DNA: TGTGCCAGCAGCAATAGGGGGGGTGGCTATGGCTACACCTTC. This codes for CASSNRGGGYGYTF.

V is TRBV30 and J is TRBJ1-6; 7 nucleotides line up with TRBD1. Looked up from germline, CDR1 is GTSNPN and CDR2 is SVGIG (reference sequence). The CDR3 sequence is 14 residues long. The J segment lost 7 bases and the V segment lost 3 bases, leaving 6 bases of the junction unmatched. CDR3 bases: TGTGCCTGGAGCCTGGGACAGAGAAATTCACCCCTCCACTTT. It translates to CAWSLGQRNSPLHF.

The V and J genes are TRBV5-6 and TRBJ2-3; TRBD2 aligns across 16 bases. This CDR3 is 18 amino acids long. Germline V gene data show CDR1 as SGHDT and CDR2 as YYEEEE. V shed 5 bases, J shed 4 bases, and the junction held 10 bases outside the gene matches. The CDR3: CASSYISGTSGRADTQYF. In DNA form, the CDR3 reads TGTGCCAGCAGTTATATATCCGGGACTAGCGGGAGGGCAGATACGCAGTATTTT.

The genes are TRBV5-6 and TRBJ1-6; TRBD1 agrees at 7 bases. This CDR3 region has 16 residues. CDR1 is SGHDT, CDR2 YYEEEE, per germline. J was trimmed by 9 bases and V by 0 bases; bases with no gene match: 9. This chain's CDR3 is CASSLGTGDRASPLHF. The CDR3 nucleotides are TGTGCCAGCAGCTTGGGAACAGGGGATCGAGCTTCACCCCTCCACTTT.

This clone was observed a few times. The chain couples TRBV28 to TRBJ2-5; no definite D call. V lost 9 bases and J lost 2, with 16 bases in between. Germline V CDR1 and CDR2: MDHEN, SYDVKM. The length of the CDR3 is 14 residues. Here the CDR3 reads CASGRVSAQETQYF. CDR3 sequence (DNA): TGTGCCAGTGGTAGAGTATCCGCACAAGAGACCCAGTACTTC.

V and J are TRBV2 and TRBJ2-5; the match to TRBD2 covers 9 bases. J was trimmed by 1 base and V by 3 bases; bases with no gene match: 6. CDR3 length equals 16 residues. Germline lookup yields CDR1 SNHLY and CDR2 FYNNEI. The CDR3: CASSDPREGTQETQYF. The CDR3 nucleotides read TGTGCCAGCAGTGACCCGCGGGAGGGGACCCAAGAGACCCAGTACTTC.

V and J are TRBV9 and TRBJ2-2, with 11 bases identical to TRBD2. With V trimmed by 4 bases and J by 8 bases, 10 bases remained unmatched. This CDR3 spans 16 amino acids. From germline, CDR1 is SGDLS and CDR2 YYNGEE. In nucleotides, the CDR3 is TGTGCCAGCAGCCCTCTAGCGGGAGGTGCCCTTGGGGAGCTGTTTTTT. It codes for CASSPLAGGALGELFF.

The chain carries TRBV20-1 and TRBJ1-5; D is perhaps TRBD1 (5 bases). Germline V gene data show CDR1 as DFQATT and CDR2 as SNEGSKA (reference sequence). The CDR3 sequence is 11 residues long. Between the trimmed V and J ends, which lost 6 bases and 11 bases, there was a span of 14 bases. The CDR3 coding sequence is TGCAGTGCAAACCGCGGGGGGTCCCAGCATTTT. Amino acid sequence: CSANRGGSQHF.

The chain employs TRBV27 and TRBJ1-5, with TRBD1 matching over 7 bases. Trimming at V came to 6 bases and at J to 1 base, leaving 3 bases not matched to a gene. The length of the CDR3 is 14 residues. Germline V lookup: CDR1 MNHEY, CDR2 SMNVEV (reference sequence). CDR3 coding DNA: TGTGCCAGCAGCCCGGACAGGAGCAATCAGCCCCAGCATTTT. Amino acids: CASSPDRSNQPQHF.

This clone was seen ten or more times. The chain employs TRBV12-3 or TRBV12-4 and TRBJ2-2; no clear D gene. V lost 2 bases and J 6 bases, leaving 4 bases between the germline ends. The CDR3 is 12 residues long. The CDR3 DNA reads TGTGCCAGCAGTTTATCAGCCGGGGAGCTGTTTTTT. It codes for CASSLSAGELFF.

The genes are TRBV11-2 and TRBJ1-6, with D unresolved. V was cut by 3 bases and J by 7 bases, with 7 bases left in between. This CDR3 contains 13 residues. Germline assignment: CDR1 SGHAT and CDR2 FQNNGV. The chain's CDR3 is CASSLKQNSPLHF. In DNA, the CDR3 is TGTGCCAGCAGCTTGAAACAGAATTCACCCCTCCACTTT.

The chain joins TRBV27 to TRBJ2-7; 7 bases are shared with TRBD2. V gave up 3 bases and J gave up 3 bases; unmatched junction bases: 5. The CDR3 spans 14 residues. Germline V gene sequence: CDR1 MNHEY, CDR2 SMNVEV (reference sequence). The CDR3 bases are TGTGCCAGCAGTTTGGGGGGGGAGTACTACGAGCAGTACTTC. Amino acids: CASSLGGEYYEQYF.

This chain joins TRBV9 and TRBJ1-6, with D possibly TRBD1 on 6 matching bases. The length of the CDR3 is 21 residues. Trimming took 4 bases from V and 0 from J, leaving 26 bases between them. CDR1 SGDLS and CDR2 YYNGEE come from the germline V gene. The CDR3 DNA is TGTGCCAGCAGCTCTAAGAGGGCAGGGGAGCCGAGATCCTCCTATAATTCACCCCTCCACTTT. Its translation is CASSSKRAGEPRSSYNSPLHF.

The chain recombines TRBV19 with TRBJ2-3; TRBD2 matches at 9 bases. The CDR3 sequence is 15 residues long. J lost 3 bases, V lost 6 bases, and 7 bases had no gene match. Germline V gene sequence: CDR1 LNHDA, CDR2 SQIVND (reference sequence). CDR3 residues: CASSPSGVRTDTQYF. In DNA, the CDR3 is TGTGCCAGTAGCCCTAGCGGGGTCAGGACAGATACGCAGTATTTT.

The chain uses TRBV19 and TRBJ1-1; D gene ambiguous. Trimming cost V 6 bases and J 1 base, with 9 bases left between them. The CDR3 has 13 amino acids. Germline V gene data show CDR1 as LNHDA and CDR2 as SQIVND (reference sequence). The CDR3 DNA sequence: TGTGCCAGTAGGTTCTACCGGAACACTGAAGCTTTCTTT. It is translated as CASRFYRNTEAFF.

This chain joins TRBV6-5 and TRBJ1-2, with TRBD1 matching 7 bases. The CDR3 extends over 15 amino acids. The V gene end was trimmed by 9 bases and the J gene end by 4 bases; junction bases not matched to a gene: 14. Germline CDR1 is MNHEY and CDR2 is SVGAGI. CDR3 coding DNA: TGTGCCAGTCAAGCCGGGACAGCGTTACCCTATGGCTACACCTTC. Amino acids: CASQAGTALPYGYTF.

The rearrangement links TRBV11-1 to TRBJ1-1; D gene uncertain. Trimming stripped 4 bases from V and 3 bases from J, with 3 bases between. This CDR3 comprises 11 residues. Germline V gives CDR1 SGHAT, CDR2 FQDESV (reference sequence). CDR3 residues: CASSSYTEAFF. Here the CDR3 DNA reads TGTGCCAGCAGCTCATACACTGAAGCTTTCTTT.